Sequencing of this T cell receptor (beta chain) was carried out in a study of cytomegalovirus exposure and HLA in healthy donors. The study's findings and limits: Later work showed greater clonal expansion in HLA-associated TCR beta chains than in equally common others. Later analysis demonstrated an association between a missense DCLRE1C variant and TCR beta V- and J-gene trimming.

60 Vbeta and 13 Jbeta primers were used in PCR. Sequencing was performed with immunoSEQ multiplex PCR; in TCRdb, only in-frame clones are kept and a portion is missing. Found here are more than 100,000 clones; the top ten clones hold approximately 1.5%. Notes on this clone: The antigen is not known.

V was shortened by 4 bases and J by 5 bases, with 8 bases between the two germline ends. Germline CDR1 LGHNA, CDR2 YNFKEQ. The CDR3 spans 13 residues. This TCR was recovered from a woman aged 40 to 50 in good health and CMV-seronegative. Sequences were obtained from PBMCs. The chain links TRBV4-2 to TRBJ2-2; D ambiguous. CDR3 region: CASSPELTGELFF. In DNA form, the CDR3 reads TGTGCCAGCAGCCCCGAGTTGACCGGGGAGCTGTTTTTT.